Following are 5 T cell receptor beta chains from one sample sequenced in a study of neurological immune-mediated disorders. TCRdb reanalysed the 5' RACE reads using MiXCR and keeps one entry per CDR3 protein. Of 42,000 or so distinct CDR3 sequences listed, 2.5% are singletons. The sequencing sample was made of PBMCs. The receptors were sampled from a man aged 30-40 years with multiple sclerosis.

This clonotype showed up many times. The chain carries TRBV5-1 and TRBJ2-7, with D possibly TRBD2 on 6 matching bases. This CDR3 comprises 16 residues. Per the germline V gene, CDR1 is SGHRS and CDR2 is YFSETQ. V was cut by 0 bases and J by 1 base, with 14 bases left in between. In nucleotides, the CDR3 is TGCGCCAGCAGCTTGGGCAGGGAGGTGGCTTCCTACGAGCAGTACTTC. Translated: CASSLGREVASYEQYF.

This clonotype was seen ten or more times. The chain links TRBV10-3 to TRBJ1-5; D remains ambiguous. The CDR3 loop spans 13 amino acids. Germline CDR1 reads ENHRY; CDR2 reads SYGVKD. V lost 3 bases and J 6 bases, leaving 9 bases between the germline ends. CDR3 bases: TGTGCCATCAGTGATGGAACAAGTCAGCCCCAGCATTTT. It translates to CAISDGTSQPQHF.

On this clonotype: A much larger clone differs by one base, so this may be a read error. CDR3 DNA: TGCAGTGCTAGGCGGGATACGAAGTATTTT. Amino acids: CSARRDTKYF. J is TRBJ2-3 and V is TRBV20-1; possibly TRBD2 for D (6 bases). The CDR3 length is 10 residues. In germline, CDR1 is DFQATT, CDR2 SNEGSKA (reference sequence).

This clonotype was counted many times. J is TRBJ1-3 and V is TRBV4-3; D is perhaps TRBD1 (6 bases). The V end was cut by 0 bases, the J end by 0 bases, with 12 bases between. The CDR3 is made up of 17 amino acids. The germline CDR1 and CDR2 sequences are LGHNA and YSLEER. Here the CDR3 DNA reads TGCGCCAGCAGCCAAGATCCGGGGGGGGCCTCTGGAAACACCATATATTTT. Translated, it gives CASSQDPGGASGNTIYF.

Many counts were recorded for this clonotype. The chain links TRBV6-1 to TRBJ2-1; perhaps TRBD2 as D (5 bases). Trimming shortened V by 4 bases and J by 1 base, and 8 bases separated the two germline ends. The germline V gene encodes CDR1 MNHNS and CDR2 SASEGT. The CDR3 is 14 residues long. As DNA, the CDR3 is TGTGCCAGCAGTGCGGGGATTTCCTACAATGAGCAGTTCTTC. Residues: CASSAGISYNEQFF.